These T cell receptor beta chains were read from a single sample in a study of blood T cells in healthy people across ages. Each CDR3 protein gets one entry after TCRdb re-called the 5' RACE reads with MiXCR. The sample has 1.5 million to 2 million distinct CDR3 sequences; about 49% are singletons. What was sequenced was blood. These receptor sequences come from a woman aged 40 to 49 in good health. CDR3s include the opening cysteine and the closing phenylalanine or tryptophan. A D gene is named only where the DNA matches it firmly. Size values are once, few and many counts, or a class for expanded clones, and some rows have none.

D: TRBD2; size: .; J: TRBJ2-3; V: TRBV25-1; DNA: TGTGCCAGCAGTGAAGAGCGGGGGGTTGATACGCAGTATTTT; CDR3: CASSEERGVDTQYF
D: TRBD1; size: few; J: TRBJ2-7; V: TRBV20-1; DNA: TGCAGTGCCTTCAGGGGGCTAACCTACGAGCAGTACTTC; CDR3: CSAFRGLTYEQYF
D: .; size: many; J: TRBJ2-7; V: TRBV20-1; DNA: TGCAGTGCTAGGGGCTTCCTTGGGGAGCGGGACGAGCAGTACTTC; CDR3: CSARGFLGERDEQYF
D: .; size: .; J: TRBJ2-3; V: TRBV4-3; DNA: TGCGCCAGCAGCCAGGGCCCTGGGGGGGGGCCCACAGATACGCAGTATTTT; CDR3: CASSQGPGGGPTDTQYF
D: .; size: few; J: TRBJ2-3; V: TRBV20-1; DNA: TGCAGTGCTTTTCCCGGACCACGCGGTACGCAGTATTTT; CDR3: CSAFPGPRGTQYF
D: TRBD1; size: .; J: TRBJ2-5; V: TRBV4-2; DNA: TGTGCCAGCAGCGCCATGGGACAGGGGGCTCGGGAGACCCAGTACTTC; CDR3: CASSAMGQGARETQYF
D: TRBD2; size: .; J: TRBJ2-5; V: TRBV29-1; DNA: TGCAGCGTCCACTTGGGACTAAAGCAAGGGACCCAGTACTTC; CDR3: CSVHLGLKQGTQYF
D: TRBD1; size: .; J: TRBJ2-5; V: TRBV3-1; DNA: TGTGCCAGCAGCCAAGGAGACAGGGGGCGGATTATGGAGACCCAGTACTTC; CDR3: CASSQGDRGRIMETQYF
D: .; size: few; J: TRBJ1-2; V: TRBV6-2/TRBV6-3; DNA: TGTGCCAGCAGTTTCGCGAACACCGGCTACACCTTC; CDR3: CASSFANTGYTF
D: .; size: few; J: TRBJ2-5; V: TRBV5-1; DNA: TGCGCCAGCAAGGAAAAAGGGGGGACCCAGTACTTC; CDR3: CASKEKGGTQYF
D: .; size: .; J: TRBJ1-4; V: TRBV12-3/TRBV12-4; DNA: TGTGCCAGCAGGAGGGCACAGGGTAATGAAAAACTGTTTTTT; CDR3: CASRRAQGNEKLFF
D: TRBD2; size: few; J: TRBJ2-5; V: TRBV13; DNA: TGTGCCAGCAGCTTAGGTCTAGCGGGAACCGAAGAGACCCAGTACTTC; CDR3: CASSLGLAGTEETQYF
D: .; size: .; J: TRBJ1-4; V: TRBV6-5; DNA: TGTGCCAGCAGCAAGATCAGGGTGACTAATGAAAAACTGTTTTTT; CDR3: CASSKIRVTNEKLFF
D: .; size: .; J: TRBJ2-1; V: TRBV18; DNA: TGTGCCAGCTCACCAGAATGGGACCCAAATTCCTACAATGAGCAGTTCTTC; CDR3: CASSPEWDPNSYNEQFF
D: .; size: .; J: TRBJ2-7; V: TRBV18; DNA: TGTGCCAGCTCACTCCCTGGGGCATGGTTCTCCTACGAGCAGTACTTC; CDR3: CASSLPGAWFSYEQYF
D: .; size: .; J: TRBJ2-7; V: TRBV6-1; DNA: TGTGCCAGCAGTGAAGCAGCTCCCTACGAGCAGTACTTC; CDR3: CASSEAAPYEQYF
D: .; size: .; J: TRBJ2-7; V: TRBV4-2; DNA: TGTGCCAGCAGCCAAGATCTAGACAGTGGGTACAATGAGCAGTACTTC; CDR3: CASSQDLDSGYNEQYF
D: TRBD1; size: few; J: TRBJ2-5; V: TRBV10-3; DNA: TGTGCCATCAGTGGGCTCGGGACAGGCCAAGAGACCCAGTACTTC; CDR3: CAISGLGTGQETQYF
D: TRBD2; size: .; J: TRBJ2-1; V: TRBV5-1; DNA: TGCGCCAGCGGCCCAGGACTAGCGGGGGGCGGAGTCGCCAATGAGCAGTTCTTC; CDR3: CASGPGLAGGGVANEQFF